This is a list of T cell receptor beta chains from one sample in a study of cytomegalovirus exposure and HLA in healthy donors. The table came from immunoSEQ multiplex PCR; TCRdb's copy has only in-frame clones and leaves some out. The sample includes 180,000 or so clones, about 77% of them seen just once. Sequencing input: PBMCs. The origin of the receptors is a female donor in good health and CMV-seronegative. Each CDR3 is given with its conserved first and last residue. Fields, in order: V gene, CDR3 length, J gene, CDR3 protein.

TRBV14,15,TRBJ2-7,CASSQDFGGTYEQYF
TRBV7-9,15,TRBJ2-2,CASSLPATGAGELFF
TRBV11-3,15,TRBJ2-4,CASSLGLLAKNIQYF
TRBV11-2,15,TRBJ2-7,CASSLQGSPAYEQYF
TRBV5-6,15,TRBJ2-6,CASSPPGSGANVLTF
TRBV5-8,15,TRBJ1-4,CASSSGQRWNEKLFF
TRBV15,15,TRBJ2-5,CATSREGGTGETQYF
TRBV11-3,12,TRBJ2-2,CASSPRYGELFF
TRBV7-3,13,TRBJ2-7,CASSLTGIHEQYF
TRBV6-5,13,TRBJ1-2,CASSLGSNYGYTF
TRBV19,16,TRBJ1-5,CASSIREGDGNQPQHF
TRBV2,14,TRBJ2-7,CASSEFGGSYEQYF
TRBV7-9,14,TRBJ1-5,CSSSPPGTNQPQHF
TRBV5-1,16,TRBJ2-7,CASSLVGGQVQSEQYF
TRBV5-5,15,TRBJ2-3,CASSITSGGTDTQYF
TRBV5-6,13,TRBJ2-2,CASSLWPAGELFF
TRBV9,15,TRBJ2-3,CASSLRTGGTDTQYF
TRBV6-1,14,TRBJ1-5,CASTSGQGIQPQHF
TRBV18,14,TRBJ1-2,CASSRDRDGYGYTF
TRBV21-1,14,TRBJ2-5,CASSKEDCQETQYF
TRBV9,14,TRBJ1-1,CASSVARGNTEAFF
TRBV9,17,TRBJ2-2,CASSTRDRGPITGELFF
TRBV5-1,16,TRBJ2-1,CASSSPGLAKYNEQFF
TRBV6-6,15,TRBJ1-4,CASSQIGTTNEKLFF